This T cell receptor (beta chain) was captured in a study of T-cell reconstitution after alpha-beta-depleted transplantation in children. The authors prepared the TCRbeta library with unique molecular identifiers. TCRdb re-called the PCR reads through MiXCR, storing one row per CDR3 protein. The sample includes about 97,000 distinct CDR3 sequences, approximately 5.4% of them seen just once. The study's findings and limits: Fresh T-cell production supplied most of the T-cell counts and diversity seen one year after transplant.

With 3 bases clipped from V and 1 base from J, the junction kept 5 bases outside the gene matches. Looked up from germline, CDR1 is GTSNPN and CDR2 is SVGIG (reference sequence). The CDR3 has 15 amino acids. In its sample, this clonotype was seen a few times. What it binds is unknown. The material sequenced was PBMCs, mostly from graft donor cells, taken 60 days after TCRalphabeta/CD19-depleted stem cell transplant. This clonotype was sampled from a female patient aged 2 to 10 who had a stem cell transplant for Fanconi anemia, so the T cells may come from the graft donor. The chain carries TRBV30 and TRBJ1-5, with 8 bases fitting TRBD1. The CDR3 loop is CAWRPRTGSNQPQHF. The CDR3 DNA reads TGTGCCTGGAGACCGAGGACAGGGAGCAATCAGCCCCAGCATTTT.